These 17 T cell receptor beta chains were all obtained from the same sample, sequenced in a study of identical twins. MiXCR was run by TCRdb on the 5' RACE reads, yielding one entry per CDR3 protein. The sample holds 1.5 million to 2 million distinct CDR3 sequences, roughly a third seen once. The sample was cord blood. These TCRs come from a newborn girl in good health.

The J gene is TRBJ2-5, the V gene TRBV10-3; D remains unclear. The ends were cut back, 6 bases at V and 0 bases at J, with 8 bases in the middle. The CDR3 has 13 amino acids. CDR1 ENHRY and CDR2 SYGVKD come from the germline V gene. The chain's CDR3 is CAISPLDQETQYF. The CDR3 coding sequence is TGTGCCATCAGCCCGTTAGACCAAGAGACCCAGTACTTC.

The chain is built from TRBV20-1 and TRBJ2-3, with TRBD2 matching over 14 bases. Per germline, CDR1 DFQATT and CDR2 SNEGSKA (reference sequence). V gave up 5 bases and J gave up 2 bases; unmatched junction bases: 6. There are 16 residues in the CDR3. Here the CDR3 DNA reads TGCAGTGCTCGGACTAGCGGGGGGAACCCCACAGATACGCAGTATTTT. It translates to CSARTSGGNPTDTQYF.

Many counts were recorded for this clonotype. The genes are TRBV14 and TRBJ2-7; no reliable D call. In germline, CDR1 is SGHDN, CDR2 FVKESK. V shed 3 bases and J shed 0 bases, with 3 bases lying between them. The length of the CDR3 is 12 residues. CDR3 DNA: TGTGCCAGCAGCCATTACTCCTACGAGCAGTACTTC. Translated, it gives CASSHYSYEQYF.

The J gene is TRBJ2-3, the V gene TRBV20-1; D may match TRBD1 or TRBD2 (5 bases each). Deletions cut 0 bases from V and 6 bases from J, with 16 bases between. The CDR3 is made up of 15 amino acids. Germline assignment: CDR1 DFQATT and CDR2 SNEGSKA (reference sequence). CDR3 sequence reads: CSARDSGLGGDTQYF. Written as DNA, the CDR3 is TGCAGTGCTAGAGATTCAGGGTTGGGCGGGGATACGCAGTATTTT.

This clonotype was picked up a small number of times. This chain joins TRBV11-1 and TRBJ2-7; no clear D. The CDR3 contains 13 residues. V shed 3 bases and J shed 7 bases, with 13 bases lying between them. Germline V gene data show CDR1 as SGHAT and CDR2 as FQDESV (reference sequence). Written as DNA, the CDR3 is TGTGCCAGCAGCTTCGACCGCCTTGGGGAGCAGTACTTC. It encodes CASSFDRLGEQYF.

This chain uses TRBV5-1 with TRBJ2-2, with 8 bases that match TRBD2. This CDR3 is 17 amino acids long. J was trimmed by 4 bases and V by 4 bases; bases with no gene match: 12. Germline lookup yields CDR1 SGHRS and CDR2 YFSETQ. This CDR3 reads CASSLARTSRGTGELFF. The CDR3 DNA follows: TGCGCCAGCAGCCTCGCAAGGACTAGCAGGGGCACCGGGGAGCTGTTTTTT.

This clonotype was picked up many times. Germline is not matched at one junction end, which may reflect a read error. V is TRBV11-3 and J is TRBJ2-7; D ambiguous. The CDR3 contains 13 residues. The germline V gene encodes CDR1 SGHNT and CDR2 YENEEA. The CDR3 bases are TGTGCCAGCAGTTTAGACCTGGGTTACGAGCAGTACTTC. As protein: CASSLDLGYEQYF.

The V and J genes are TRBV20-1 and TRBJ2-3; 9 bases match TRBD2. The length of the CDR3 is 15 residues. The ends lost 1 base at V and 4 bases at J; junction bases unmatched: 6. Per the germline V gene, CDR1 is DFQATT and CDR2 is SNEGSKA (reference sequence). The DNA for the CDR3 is TGCAGTGCTAGAGGACTAGCGGATAGCGCAGATACGCAGTATTTT. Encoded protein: CSARGLADSADTQYF.

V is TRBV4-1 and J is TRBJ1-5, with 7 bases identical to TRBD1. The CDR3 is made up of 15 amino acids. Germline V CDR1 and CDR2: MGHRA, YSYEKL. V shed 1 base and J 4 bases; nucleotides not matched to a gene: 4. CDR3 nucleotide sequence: TGCGCCAGCAGCCAAGGGGGACAGATAAATCAGCCCCAGCATTTT. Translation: CASSQGGQINQPQHF.

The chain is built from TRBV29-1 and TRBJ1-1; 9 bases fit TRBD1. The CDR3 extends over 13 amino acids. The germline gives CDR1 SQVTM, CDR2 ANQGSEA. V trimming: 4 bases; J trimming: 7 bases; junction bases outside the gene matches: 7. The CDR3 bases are TGCAGCGTTGCCGGGACAGGGCGGGGTGAAGCTTTCTTT. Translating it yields CSVAGTGRGEAFF. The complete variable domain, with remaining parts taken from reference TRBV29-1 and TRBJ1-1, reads SAVISQKPSRDICQRGTSLTIQCQVDSQVTMMFWYRQQPGQSLTLIATANQGSEATYESGFVIDKFPISRPNLTFSTLTVSNMSPEDSSIYLCSVAGTGRGEAFFGQGTRLTVV.

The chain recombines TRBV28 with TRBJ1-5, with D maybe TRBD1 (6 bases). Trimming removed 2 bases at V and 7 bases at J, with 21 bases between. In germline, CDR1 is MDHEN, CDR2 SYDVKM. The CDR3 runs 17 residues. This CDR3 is CASSLSPNREGRQPQHF. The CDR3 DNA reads TGTGCCAGCAGTTTAAGCCCTAACAGGGAGGGAAGGCAGCCCCAGCATTTT.

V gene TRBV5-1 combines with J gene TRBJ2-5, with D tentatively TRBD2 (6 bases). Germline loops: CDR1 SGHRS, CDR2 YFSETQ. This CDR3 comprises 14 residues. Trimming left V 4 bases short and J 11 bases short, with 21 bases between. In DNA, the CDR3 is TGCGCCAGCAGCGCGGGACGTGCAACACCTGAGCAGTACTTC. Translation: CASSAGRATPEQYF.

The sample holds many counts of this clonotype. The CDR3 loop reads CAISEIAGNEQFF. The CDR3 nucleotides are TGTGCCATCAGTGAGATAGCGGGGAATGAGCAGTTCTTC. The chain combines TRBV10-3 with TRBJ2-1; 8 bases agree with TRBD2. This CDR3 spans 13 amino acids. CDR1 ENHRY and CDR2 SYGVKD come from the germline V gene. The trim removed 2 bases at V and 7 bases at J, leaving 1 base unmatched.

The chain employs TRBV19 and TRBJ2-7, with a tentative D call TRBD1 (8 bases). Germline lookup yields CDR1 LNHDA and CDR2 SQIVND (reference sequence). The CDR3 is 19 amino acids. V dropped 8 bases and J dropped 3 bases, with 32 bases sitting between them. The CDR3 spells CASPPRQGRGLLSNYEQYF. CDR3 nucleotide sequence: TGTGCCAGTCCCCCCCGACAGGGGAGGGGACTACTGAGTAACTACGAGCAGTACTTC.

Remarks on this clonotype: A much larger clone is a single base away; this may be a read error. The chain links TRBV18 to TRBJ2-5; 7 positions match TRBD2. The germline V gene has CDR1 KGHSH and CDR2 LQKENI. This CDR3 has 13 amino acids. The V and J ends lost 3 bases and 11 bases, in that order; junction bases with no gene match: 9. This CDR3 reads CASSPTSVNEQYF. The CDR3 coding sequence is TGTGCCAGCTCACCTACTAGCGTCAATGAGCAGTACTTC.

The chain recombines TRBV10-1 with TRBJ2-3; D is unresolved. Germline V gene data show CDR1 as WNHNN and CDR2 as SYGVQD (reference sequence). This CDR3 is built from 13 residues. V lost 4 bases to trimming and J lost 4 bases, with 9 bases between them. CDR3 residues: CASSVGIADTQYF. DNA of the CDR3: TGCGCCAGCAGTGTAGGGATTGCAGATACGCAGTATTTT.

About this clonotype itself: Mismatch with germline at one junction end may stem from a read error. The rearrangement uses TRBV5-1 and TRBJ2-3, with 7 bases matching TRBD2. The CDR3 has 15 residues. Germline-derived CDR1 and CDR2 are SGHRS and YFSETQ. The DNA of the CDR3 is TGCGCCAGCCGCGCGACTAGCAGTCCCACAGATATGCAGTATTTT. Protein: CASRATSSPTDMQYF.